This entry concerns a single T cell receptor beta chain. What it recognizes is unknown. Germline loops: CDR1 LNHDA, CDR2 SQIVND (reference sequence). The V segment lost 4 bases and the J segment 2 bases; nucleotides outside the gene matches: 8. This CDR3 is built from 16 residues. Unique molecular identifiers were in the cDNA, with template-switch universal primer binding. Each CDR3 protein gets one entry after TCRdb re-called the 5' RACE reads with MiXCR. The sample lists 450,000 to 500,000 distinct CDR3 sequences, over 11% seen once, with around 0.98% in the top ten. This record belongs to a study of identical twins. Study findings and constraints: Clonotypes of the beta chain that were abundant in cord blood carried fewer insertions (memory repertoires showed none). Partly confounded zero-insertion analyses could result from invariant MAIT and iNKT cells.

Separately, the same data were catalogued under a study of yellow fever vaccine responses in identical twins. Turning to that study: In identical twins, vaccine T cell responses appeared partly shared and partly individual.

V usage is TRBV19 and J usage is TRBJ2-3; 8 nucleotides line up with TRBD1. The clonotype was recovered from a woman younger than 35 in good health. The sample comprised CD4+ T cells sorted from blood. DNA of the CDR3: TGTGCCAGTAGTAGGGCGTCAGGGGGCTACACAGATACGCAGTATTTT. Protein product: CASSRASGGYTDTQYF.